These 2 T cell receptor beta chains were sequenced from one sample in a study of T cells in Graves' hyperthyroidism and ophthalmopathy. From RNA transcripts, TCR beta CDR3 regions were amplified. Primed by the HTBI set, a first-round RT-PCR was run on the TCR CDR3. In TCRdb, the multiplex PCR reads were re-called with MiXCR into one record per CDR3 protein. The data contain more than 500,000 distinct CDR3 sequences, roughly 15% of them seen just once; the ten biggest clones take up around 4.1%. Sequenced: blood. Every receptor here comes from a middle-aged woman with Graves' ophthalmopathy.

The chain combines TRBV30 with TRBJ1-2, with D maybe TRBD1 (5 bases). In germline, CDR1 is GTSNPN, CDR2 SVGIG (reference sequence). The V and J ends lost 4 bases and 5 bases respectively, with 14 bases between them. This CDR3 region has 13 residues. The CDR3 nucleotides read TGTGCCTGGATGAATTGGGGCGGGTATGGCTACACCTTC. Amino acid sequence: CAWMNWGGYGYTF.

This clonotype was seen a single time. The V gene is TRBV6-1, the J gene TRBJ1-1, with TRBD1 identical over 7 bases. Germline V gives CDR1 MNHNS, CDR2 SASEGT. This CDR3 has 16 amino acids. The junction had 11 bases not matched to a gene; V was cut back by 6 bases and J by 1 base. CDR3 protein: CASRVGTAIPNTEAFF. The CDR3 region has the DNA TGTGCCAGCAGGGTCGGGACAGCCATCCCGAACACTGAAGCTTTCTTT.